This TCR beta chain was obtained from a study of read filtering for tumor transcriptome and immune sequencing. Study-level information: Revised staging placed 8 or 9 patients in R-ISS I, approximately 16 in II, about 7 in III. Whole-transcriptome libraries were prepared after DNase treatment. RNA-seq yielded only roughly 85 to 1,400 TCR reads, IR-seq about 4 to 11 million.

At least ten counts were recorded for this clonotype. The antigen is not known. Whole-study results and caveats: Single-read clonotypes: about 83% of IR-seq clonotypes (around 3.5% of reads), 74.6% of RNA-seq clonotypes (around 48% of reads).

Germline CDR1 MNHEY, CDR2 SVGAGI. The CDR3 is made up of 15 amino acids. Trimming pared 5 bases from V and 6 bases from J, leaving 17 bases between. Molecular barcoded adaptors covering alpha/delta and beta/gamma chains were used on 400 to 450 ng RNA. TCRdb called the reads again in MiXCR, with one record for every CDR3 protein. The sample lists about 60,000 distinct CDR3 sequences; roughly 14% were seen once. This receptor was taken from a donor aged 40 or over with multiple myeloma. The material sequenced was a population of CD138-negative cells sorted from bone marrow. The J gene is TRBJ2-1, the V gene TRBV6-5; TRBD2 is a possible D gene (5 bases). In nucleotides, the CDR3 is TGTGCCAGCAGTCCGAAACAGCTCGCGGGCAATGAGCAGTTCTTC. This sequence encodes CASSPKQLAGNEQFF.